Listed below are T cell receptor beta chains from one sample, sequenced in a study of monozygotic twins with inflammatory bowel disease. TCRdb reworked the 5' RACE reads into one entry per CDR3 protein, no DNA. The table gives about 380,000 distinct CDR3 sequences; the top ten clones make up just over 2.5% of it. The sequencing input was blood. The receptor source for this set is a human donor with ulcerative colitis or Crohn's disease, or a healthy co-twin of an affected twin (not recorded which). The CDR3 runs from the conserved cysteine through the conserved F or W. Fields, in order: J gene, V gene, CDR3 protein.

J gene: TRBJ2-7
V gene: TRBV30
CDR3 protein: CAWSLSDRGTYEQYF

J gene: TRBJ2-3
V gene: TRBV7-3
CDR3 protein: CASSLNARGSLFTDTQYF

J gene: TRBJ2-3
V gene: TRBV5-1
CDR3 protein: CASSLGGGSSTDTQYF

J gene: TRBJ1-2
V gene: TRBV5-1
CDR3 protein: CASSLDGTTGYTF

J gene: TRBJ2-7
V gene: TRBV4-2
CDR3 protein: CASSQESNRVYEQYF

J gene: TRBJ2-7
V gene: TRBV5-5
CDR3 protein: CASSLVAGRAHEQYF

J gene: TRBJ1-1
V gene: TRBV20-1
CDR3 protein: CSARASGWRVSF

J gene: TRBJ2-2
V gene: TRBV7-8
CDR3 protein: CASSFDRRLFF

J gene: TRBJ2-7
V gene: TRBV7-3
CDR3 protein: CASSSSSGGGEQYF

J gene: TRBJ1-6
V gene: TRBV19
CDR3 protein: CASSIVGSPSPLHF

J gene: TRBJ1-1
V gene: TRBV14
CDR3 protein: CASSQGRDYTEAFF

J gene: TRBJ1-4
V gene: TRBV4-3
CDR3 protein: CASSQEYRGQEKLFF

J gene: TRBJ2-3
V gene: TRBV30
CDR3 protein: CAWSRGLAASF

J gene: TRBJ2-2
V gene: TRBV7-2
CDR3 protein: CASSTPRGNTGELFF

J gene: TRBJ2-1
V gene: TRBV28
CDR3 protein: CASSLWAGSRNNEQFF

J gene: TRBJ2-1
V gene: TRBV7-3
CDR3 protein: CASSLTGTRSYNEQFF

J gene: TRBJ1-6
V gene: TRBV6-2/TRBV6-3
CDR3 protein: CASKSAATGGHSPLHF

J gene: TRBJ1-2
V gene: TRBV7-2
CDR3 protein: CASSPNGGSYGYTF

J gene: TRBJ2-3
V gene: TRBV5-8
CDR3 protein: CASSLATSNRDTQYF

J gene: TRBJ2-3
V gene: TRBV10-3
CDR3 protein: CAIGKLAGGLSDTQYF

J gene: TRBJ2-4
V gene: TRBV12-3/TRBV12-4
CDR3 protein: CASSLLGEVNIQYF

J gene: TRBJ1-5
V gene: TRBV20-1
CDR3 protein: CSAEQGVGSNQPQHF

J gene: TRBJ1-5
V gene: TRBV6-5
CDR3 protein: CASSYSGGAHPPQHF

J gene: TRBJ1-1
V gene: TRBV6-1
CDR3 protein: CASSGAGLDEAFF

J gene: TRBJ1-6
V gene: TRBV20-1
CDR3 protein: CSARGSTGSPLHF

J gene: TRBJ2-5
V gene: TRBV11-2
CDR3 protein: CASSLDPYGLAGRETQYF